This is a list of T cell receptor beta chains from one sample in a study of shared clonotypes between healthy human individuals. The assay was immunoSEQ multiplex PCR, and TCRdb's table has in-frame clones only and misses some. The table records over 2 million clones, around 93% of them present only once. Input material: naive CD4+ T cells from PBMCs. The receptor source for this set is a man younger than 35 in good health. Some clones in this sample may be carry-over from other donors' samples. Both conserved end residues are part of each CDR3. Fields, in order: J gene, D gene, V gene, clone size, CDR3 DNA, CDR3 protein. The D gene is left open where the match is weak. Rows give clone size only sometimes, using once, few, many, or a class for an expanded clone.

J: TRBJ2-1
D: .
V: TRBV27
size: .
DNA: TGTGCCAGCAGTCCCCCGTTCGGAACAGAGCAGTTCTTC
CDR3: CASSPPFGTEQFF

J: TRBJ1-5
D: TRBD1
V: TRBV28
size: once
DNA: TGTGCCAGCACTCACGAGGGACAGCACAATCAGCCCCAGCATTTT
CDR3: CASTHEGQHNQPQHF

J: TRBJ2-3
D: TRBD2
V: TRBV7-3
size: .
DNA: TGTGCCAGCCAGGGCGGGAGTACAGATACGCAGTATTTT
CDR3: CASQGGSTDTQYF

J: TRBJ2-5
D: TRBD1
V: TRBV7-2
size: .
DNA: TGTGCCAGCAGCACCAGACAGGGTGAGACCCAGTACTTC
CDR3: CASSTRQGETQYF

J: TRBJ1-5
D: .
V: TRBV28
size: .
DNA: TGTGCCAGCAGTTTGGTGAGCCACCGCAATCAGCCCCAGCATTTT
CDR3: CASSLVSHRNQPQHF

J: TRBJ1-4
D: TRBD1
V: TRBV4-3
size: .
DNA: TGCGCCAGCAGCCAAAAGACAGGGATTAATGAAAAACTGTTTTTT
CDR3: CASSQKTGINEKLFF

J: TRBJ1-1
D: TRBD1
V: TRBV28
size: .
DNA: TGTGCCAGCACCACCCCGACAGGGGCCATGAACACTGAAGCTTTCTTT
CDR3: CASTTPTGAMNTEAFF

J: TRBJ1-1
D: .
V: TRBV6-5
size: .
DNA: TGTGCCAGCAGAGGGGAGAAGGGGGCTTTCTTT
CDR3: CASRGEKGAFF

J: TRBJ2-7
D: .
V: TRBV16
size: .
DNA: TGTGCCAGCAGCCAATCGTGGGGGACTTTATACGAGCAGTACTTC
CDR3: CASSQSWGTLYEQYF

J: TRBJ2-2
D: TRBD2
V: TRBV4-3
size: .
DNA: TGCGCCAGCAGCCCAGCCCCTCTAGCGGGAGAGTTCGCCGGGGAGCTGTTTTTT
CDR3: CASSPAPLAGEFAGELFF

J: TRBJ2-1
D: TRBD1
V: TRBV6-1
size: .
DNA: TGTGCCAGCAGTGAAGTGGGACAGGGGGCAAGGAATGAGCAGTTCTTC
CDR3: CASSEVGQGARNEQFF

J: TRBJ2-2
D: TRBD2
V: TRBV7-9
size: .
DNA: TGTGCCAGCAGCCAAGGACTAGCGGGAGGGACCGGGGAGCTGTTTTTT
CDR3: CASSQGLAGGTGELFF

J: TRBJ1-4
D: .
V: TRBV27
size: .
DNA: TGTGCCAGCAGTTCGATTGAAGAGTACGGCCCTAATGAAAAACTGTTTTTT
CDR3: CASSSIEEYGPNEKLFF

J: TRBJ1-1
D: .
V: TRBV28
size: .
DNA: TGTGCCAGCAGTTTAACGGGCTATACTGAAGCTTTCTTT
CDR3: CASSLTGYTEAFF

J: TRBJ2-2
D: TRBD1
V: TRBV5-1
size: .
DNA: TGCGCCAGCAGCTTGGGGGACAGGGTGCCCGGGGAGCTGTTTTTT
CDR3: CASSLGDRVPGELFF

J: TRBJ2-7
D: TRBD1
V: TRBV30
size: .
DNA: TGTGCCTGGAGTGTATCGTTCCTGGACAGGGAGGACTACGAGCAGTACTTC
CDR3: CAWSVSFLDREDYEQYF

J: TRBJ2-1
D: TRBD2
V: TRBV18
size: .
DNA: TGTGCCAGCTCACCTTTAGCGGGAGAACCCTACAATGAGCAGTTCTTC
CDR3: CASSPLAGEPYNEQFF

J: TRBJ2-1
D: .
V: TRBV7-2
size: .
DNA: TGTGCCAGCAGCCGGGAAAGGAATACAGGTCCTAACAATGAGCAGTTCTTC
CDR3: CASSRERNTGPNNEQFF

J: TRBJ1-5
D: TRBD1
V: TRBV27
size: .
DNA: TGTGCCAGCAGTTTTTCTGGGACAGGGGCGAATCAGCCCCAGCATTTT
CDR3: CASSFSGTGANQPQHF

J: TRBJ2-5
D: .
V: TRBV19
size: .
DNA: TGTGCCAGTAGTATTGCGGGCCAGGGGGAGACCCAGTACTTC
CDR3: CASSIAGQGETQYF

J: TRBJ2-1
D: .
V: TRBV7-9
size: .
DNA: TGTGCCAGCACCCCCGGGGGACCGTCCTACAATGAGCAGTTCTTC
CDR3: CASTPGGPSYNEQFF

J: TRBJ1-5
D: .
V: TRBV7-9
size: .
DNA: TGTGCCAGCAGCTTAGCTTCGGGGGCAAACAATCAGCCCCAGCATTTT
CDR3: CASSLASGANNQPQHF

J: TRBJ2-1
D: .
V: TRBV7-2
size: .
DNA: TGTGCCAGCAGCCTAAGGGGGGGGTACAATGAGCAGTTCTTC
CDR3: CASSLRGGYNEQFF